Below are 13 T cell receptor beta chains sequenced from a single sample in a study of OX40 agonist ivuxolimab in advanced cancers. The protocol used for the library was the immunoSEQ multiplex PCR assay. The immuneACCESS repertoire file appears here via TCRdb, limited to in-frame rearrangements. These files lack a portion of the clones; in checked studies, under half of the deficit traces to unresolved V genes, and the cause of the others is not known. For this sample the table gives roughly 69,000 clones, of which approximately 87% were detected only once. The top ten hold 3.5% to 4.5% of the sample. The input for sequencing was CD4+ or CD8+ T cells sorted from blood, taken in a trial of the OX40 agonist ivuxolimab. The receptors derive from an adult with an advanced solid tumor such as melanoma, head and neck, liver or kidney cancer.

The genes are TRBV5-1 and TRBJ2-4; TRBD1 is a possible D gene (8 bases). Germline CDR1 SGHRS, CDR2 YFSETQ. Between the trimmed V and J ends, which lost 4 bases and 3 bases, there was a span of 14 bases. The CDR3 is 15 amino acids. As DNA, the CDR3 is TGCGCCAGCAGCGCCACAGGGGGGGTCAAAAACATTCAGTACTTC. Protein product: CASSATGGVKNIQYF.

The chain couples TRBV2 to TRBJ2-7; D unclear. Germline V gene data show CDR1 as SNHLY and CDR2 as FYNNEI. The CDR3 is 11 amino acids. The V and J ends lost 8 bases and 5 bases respectively, with 10 bases between them. The CDR3 DNA sequence: TGTGCCAGCCTGCTCTCGGACGAGCAGTACTTC. It specifies CASLLSDEQYF.

This clone was counted a single time. The chain uses TRBV9 and TRBJ1-6; D is unclear. In germline, CDR1 is SGDLS, CDR2 YYNGEE. Trimming cost V 0 bases and J 6 bases, with 10 bases left between them. The CDR3 length is 15 residues. CDR3 in DNA: TGTGCCAGCAGCGTAGATGAGCGTTTTAATTCACCCCTCCACTTT. Amino acid sequence: CASSVDERFNSPLHF. The entire variable domain, with the rest obtained from reference TRBV9 and TRBJ1-6, is as follows: DSGVTQTPKHLITATGQRVTLRCSPRSGDLSVYWYQQSLDQGLQFLIQYYNGEERAKGNILERFSAQQFPDLHSELNLSSLELGDSALYFCASSVDERFNSPLHFGNGTRLTVT.

This sequence joins TRBV7-6 and TRBJ2-5; 9 bases are a match to TRBD1. CDR1 is SGHVS, CDR2 FNYEAQ, per germline. V trimming: 2 bases; J trimming: 3 bases; junction bases outside the gene matches: 4. This CDR3 comprises 15 residues. CDR3 in DNA: TGTGCCAGCAGCTTAAGGACAGGGGCCAAAGAGACCCAGTACTTC. Translation gives CASSLRTGAKETQYF.

This rearrangement joins TRBV28 to TRBJ2-7, with TRBD1 matching over 7 bases. Germline V CDR1 and CDR2: MDHEN, SYDVKM. CDR3 length: 14 amino acids. The V segment lost 8 bases and the J segment 2 bases; nucleotides outside the gene matches: 9. The CDR3 DNA reads as TGTGCCAGCCGCCGGGACAGCGAAGCCTACGAGCAGTACTTC. Protein sequence: CASRRDSEAYEQYF. Complete variable domain (other parts from reference TRBV28 and TRBJ2-7): DVKVTQSSRYLVKRTGEKVFLECVQDMDHENMFWYRQDPGLGLRLIYFSYDVKMKEKGDIPEGYSVSREKKERFSLILESASTNQTSMYLCASRRDSEAYEQYFGPGTRLTVT.

This clone was recorded only once. In DNA, the CDR3 is TGTGCCAGCAGTTTCCCCGGGACAGGGTTTTACGAGCAGTACTTC. Translating it yields CASSFPGTGFYEQYF. This rearrangement joins TRBV28 to TRBJ2-7; 9 positions match TRBD1. The J segment lost 4 bases and the V segment lost 3 bases, leaving 7 bases of the junction unmatched. Germline CDR1 and CDR2: MDHEN and SYDVKM. CDR3 length: 15 amino acids. The full variable domain, with the rest looked up from reference TRBV28 and TRBJ2-7, is DVKVTQSSRYLVKRTGEKVFLECVQDMDHENMFWYRQDPGLGLRLIYFSYDVKMKEKGDIPEGYSVSREKKERFSLILESASTNQTSMYLCASSFPGTGFYEQYFGPGTRLTVT.

The DNA for the CDR3 is TGTGCCAGCAGCCCGGGACTAGCGTTGAGCTCCTACAATGAGCAGTTCTTC. Its protein product is CASSPGLALSSYNEQFF. The J gene is TRBJ2-1, the V gene TRBV9; 10 bases align to TRBD2. This CDR3 has 17 residues. From germline, CDR1 is SGDLS and CDR2 YYNGEE. Trimming took 4 bases from V and 0 from J; bases not matched to a gene: 7.

J is TRBJ2-7 and V is TRBV13; 13 nucleotides agree with TRBD2. The ends lost 5 bases at V and 4 bases at J; junction bases unmatched: 14. The CDR3 length is 18 residues. CDR1 PRHDT and CDR2 FYEKMQ come from the germline V gene (reference sequence). The CDR3 DNA sequence: TGTGCCAGCAGCCCCCGCAGGATGGCGGGACTAGCGGGATACGAGCAGTACTTC. Protein product: CASSPRRMAGLAGYEQYF.

This clone was detected only once. The chain couples TRBV7-2 to TRBJ2-5; 10 positions match TRBD2. Germline values: CDR1 SGHTA, CDR2 FQGNSA. Trimming cost V 5 bases and J 2 bases; bases outside gene matches: 14. This CDR3 has 18 amino acids. CDR3: CASSPRGSGTSVQETQYF. As DNA, the CDR3 is TGTGCCAGCAGCCCCAGGGGGTCCGGGACTAGCGTTCAAGAGACCCAGTACTTC.

The V gene is TRBV6-1, the J gene TRBJ1-3; 7 positions match TRBD1. This CDR3 spans 15 amino acids. Losses at the gene ends were 5 bases for V and 4 bases for J; bases not matched to a gene: 8. Germline V gene data show CDR1 as MNHNS and CDR2 as SASEGT. In nucleotides, the CDR3 is TGTGCCAGCAGTCCGACAGGGAGCTACGGAAACACCATATATTTT. It translates to CASSPTGSYGNTIYF.

Here the CDR3 DNA reads TGTGCCAGCAGCCCAGCTTACAACACTGAAGCTTTCTTT. Its protein product is CASSPAYNTEAFF. This chain joins TRBV7-9 and TRBJ1-1; D is unresolved. Germline V gene lookup returns CDR1 SEHNR and CDR2 FQNEAQ (reference sequence). The CDR3 is made up of 13 amino acids. The V end lost 5 bases, the J end lost 2 bases, and 9 bases lay between the germline ends.

This sequence joins TRBV7-3 and TRBJ2-2; D ambiguous. The CDR3 runs to 14 residues. Germline values: CDR1 SGHTA, CDR2 FQGTGA. Trimming cost V 6 bases and J 0 bases, with 8 bases left between them. The CDR3 DNA sequence: TGTGCCAGCAGATCCGGGCCGAACACCGGGGAGCTGTTTTTT. Translation: CASRSGPNTGELFF.

The chain links TRBV5-6 to TRBJ2-1; D uncertain. The V end lost 3 bases, the J end lost 8 bases, and 15 bases lay between the germline ends. The CDR3 runs to 14 residues. The germline V gene has CDR1 SGHDT and CDR2 YYEEEE. The CDR3 coding sequence is TGTGCCAGCAGCTCCGGAGTGTACTTCGATGAGCAGTTCTTC. It codes for CASSSGVYFDEQFF. Looking up the rest from reference TRBV5-6 and TRBJ2-1 gives the full variable domain: DAGVTQSPTHLIKTRGQQVTLRCSPKSGHDTVSWYQQALGQGPQFIFQYYEEEERQRGNFPDRFSGHQFPNYSSELNVNALLLGDSALYLCASSSGVYFDEQFFGPGTRLTVL.